This TCR beta chain was profiled in a study of blood T cell repertoires in COVID-19. At the level of the study: Samples came from the United States, Italy and Spain, spanning acute and convalescent COVID-19.

Per the authors' pipeline: The authors estimated nucleated cell counts from reference gene primer amplification. Clones were read by immunoSEQ multiplex PCR, and TCRdb kept only the in-frame ones, dropping some. The V and J calls and the clone size are those of that table, but D and trimming were determined from the DNA. The table shows about 67,000 clones, with roughly 90% occurring only once. The receptor was isolated from a man aged 50-59 years with active COVID-19. The sample was peripheral blood.

This CDR3 reads CASSRELGYTF. The DNA of the CDR3 is TGTGCCAGCAGCCGGGAGCTTGGCTACACCTTC. V usage is TRBV5-8 and J usage is TRBJ1-2; no reliable D call. The CDR3 has 11 amino acids. The V end lost 4 bases, the J end lost 7 bases, and 8 bases lay between the germline ends. Germline V gene data show CDR1 as SGHTS and CDR2 as YDEGEE. The whole variable domain, remainder taken from reference TRBV5-8 and TRBJ1-2, is EAGVTQSPTHLIKTRGQQATLRCSPISGHTSVYWYQQALGLGLQFLLWYDEGEERNRGNFPPRFSGRQFPNYSSELNVNALELEDSALYLCASSRELGYTFGSGTRLTVV.